The 31 T cell receptor beta chains given below trace back to one sample, sequenced in a study of blood T cell repertoires in COVID-19. TCRdb's copy holds only in-frame clones and misses some; the assay was immunoSEQ multiplex PCR. The sample includes approximately 98,000 clones, 71% seen only once; the top ten take around 1.9%. Input material: peripheral blood. The receptors were gathered from a woman between 35 and 50 years old with acute or convalescent COVID-19.

This chain links TRBV5-6 with TRBJ2-1; D remains ambiguous. In germline, CDR1 is SGHDT, CDR2 YYEEEE. This CDR3 spans 13 amino acids. V was pared by 5 bases and J by 5 bases, with 11 bases between. CDR3 amino acids: CASRGFDDNEQFF. The DNA for the CDR3 is TGTGCCAGCAGGGGCTTCGACGACAATGAGCAGTTCTTC.

The V and J genes are TRBV2 and TRBJ1-5, with D tentatively TRBD1 (5 bases). The V and J ends lost 10 bases and 2 bases respectively, with 15 bases between them. Per germline, CDR1 SNHLY and CDR2 FYNNEI. The CDR3 is 14 residues long. Written as DNA, the CDR3 is TGTGCCACAAGTAAAGGGGCAGGCAATCAGCCCCAGCATTTT. This encodes CATSKGAGNQPQHF.

V gene TRBV2 combines with J gene TRBJ2-5, with D perhaps matching TRBD2 (7 bases). CDR3 length: 15 amino acids. Trimming cost V 6 bases and J 4 bases, with 18 bases left between them. From germline, CDR1 is SNHLY and CDR2 FYNNEI. Here the CDR3 DNA reads TGTGCCAGCAGACCCGGGACGGGGGGCACAGAGACCCAGTACTTC. This sequence encodes CASRPGTGGTETQYF.

The genes are TRBV28 and TRBJ1-2; no clear D gene. Germline assignment: CDR1 MDHEN and CDR2 SYDVKM. V lost 2 bases and J 7 bases, leaving 8 bases between the germline ends. This CDR3 is built from 12 residues. Written as DNA, the CDR3 is TGTGCCAGCAGTTTAGGAGGGTTTGGCTACACCTTC. Its protein product is CASSLGGFGYTF.

The rearrangement joins TRBV25-1 to TRBJ2-1, with 9 bases lining up with TRBD1. This CDR3 has 16 residues. Germline V lookup: CDR1 MGHDK, CDR2 SYGVNS. J was trimmed by 2 bases and V by 4 bases; bases with no gene match: 6. The CDR3 here is CASSGPRQGAYNEQFF. CDR3 nucleotides: TGTGCCAGCAGTGGCCCCCGACAGGGGGCCTACAATGAGCAGTTCTTC. Filled out from reference TRBV25-1 and TRBJ2-1, the complete variable domain reads EADIYQTPRYLVIGTGKKITLECSQTMGHDKMYWYQQDPGMELHLIHYSYGVNSTEKGDLSSESTVSRIRTEHFPLTLESARPSHTSQYLCASSGPRQGAYNEQFFGPGTRLTVL.

The V and J genes are TRBV7-4 and TRBJ2-7; no clear D gene. Germline CDR1 SGHVT, CDR2 SQSDAQ. Deletions cut 5 bases from V and 2 bases from J, with 10 bases between. This CDR3 comprises 13 residues. Written as DNA, the CDR3 is TGTGCCAGCAGCCCGACGGAGCCCTACGAGCAGTACTTC. Translation gives CASSPTEPYEQYF.

This chain joins TRBV12-3 or TRBV12-4 and TRBJ1-5, with a tentative D call TRBD1 (5 bases). V was trimmed by 6 bases and J by 6 bases, leaving 12 bases between them. The CDR3 runs 13 residues. The CDR3 here is CASRGGVGQPQHF. The CDR3 coding sequence is TGTGCCAGCAGGGGGGGGGTAGGTCAGCCCCAGCATTTT.

This sequence joins TRBV28 and TRBJ2-3; 12 positions match TRBD2. From germline, CDR1 is MDHEN and CDR2 SYDVKM. This CDR3 has 14 amino acids. The J segment lost 6 bases and the V segment lost 2 bases, leaving 0 bases of the junction unmatched. The CDR3 DNA reads TGTGCCAGCAGTTTAGGACTAGCGGGGGATACGCAGTATTTT. It translates to CASSLGLAGDTQYF.

This clone was counted ten times or more. This sequence joins TRBV5-6 and TRBJ2-5; D is perhaps TRBD2 (5 bases). CDR3 length equals 13 residues. Germline V gene sequence: CDR1 SGHDT, CDR2 YYEEEE. The V end was cut by 2 bases, the J end by 5 bases, with 10 bases between. In nucleotides, the CDR3 is TGTGCCAGCAGCTTTTGGACGGGGGAGACCCAGTACTTC. It encodes CASSFWTGETQYF.

This chain uses TRBV4-2 with TRBJ2-1, with 7 bases matching TRBD1. V shed 0 bases, J shed 2 bases, and the junction held 4 bases outside the gene matches. Germline-derived CDR1 and CDR2 are LGHNA and YNFKEQ. The CDR3 runs to 16 residues. This CDR3 is CASSQDYRGTYNEQFF. CDR3 nucleotide sequence: TGTGCCAGCAGCCAAGATTACAGGGGCACCTACAATGAGCAGTTCTTC.

The genes are TRBV6-6 and TRBJ1-2, with 7 bases lining up with TRBD1. Looked up from germline, CDR1 is MNHNY and CDR2 is SVGAGI (reference sequence). This CDR3 is 12 amino acids long. Trimming at V came to 6 bases and at J to 4 bases, leaving 2 bases not matched to a gene. The CDR3 is CASSPGGYGYTF. In nucleotides, the CDR3 is TGTGCCAGCAGCCCAGGGGGCTATGGCTACACCTTC.

The V and J genes are TRBV5-4 and TRBJ2-3, with 10 bases fitting TRBD2. J gave up 0 bases and V 4 bases, and 2 bases lay outside the gene matches. CDR1 and CDR2 (germline): SGHNT, YYREEE (reference sequence). The CDR3 contains 15 residues. This CDR3 is CASSRSGGSTDTQYF. The CDR3 nucleotides read TGTGCCAGCAGCCGTAGCGGGGGGAGCACAGATACGCAGTATTTT.

This clone was counted once. The chain combines TRBV6-1 with TRBJ1-3, with D unresolved. Germline V lookup: CDR1 MNHNS, CDR2 SASEGT. Trimming cost V 2 bases and J 0 bases, with 5 bases left between them. This CDR3 has 14 residues. CDR3 sequence reads: CASSETISGNTIYF. The CDR3 DNA is TGTGCCAGCAGTGAAACTATCTCTGGAAACACCATATATTTT.

The rearrangement uses TRBV12-3 or TRBV12-4 and TRBJ2-7; D may be TRBD2 (7 bases). This CDR3 region has 13 residues. V was trimmed by 3 bases and J by 7 bases, leaving 13 bases between them. The CDR3 region is CASSLGGALEQYF. As DNA, the CDR3 is TGTGCCAGCAGTTTGGGGGGGGCGCTTGAGCAGTACTTC.

V gene TRBV28 combines with J gene TRBJ2-7; D is perhaps TRBD2 (6 bases). CDR3 size: 15 residues. Trimming shortened V by 4 bases and J by 2 bases, and 15 bases separated the two germline ends. CDR1 and CDR2 (germline): MDHEN, SYDVKM. CDR3 bases: TGTGCCAGCAGTTCGGCCGGGACTTTGACCTACGAGCAGTACTTC. This codes for CASSSAGTLTYEQYF.

V usage is TRBV24-1 and J usage is TRBJ2-7, with 9 bases that match TRBD2. CDR1 is KGHDR, CDR2 SFDVKD, per germline. The CDR3 runs 17 residues. V lost 2 bases, J lost 4 bases, and 11 bases stayed unmatched. This CDR3 reads CATSDSIASGDRYEQYF. In DNA form, the CDR3 reads TGTGCCACCAGTGATTCAATCGCTAGCGGGGACAGATACGAGCAGTACTTC.

This chain links TRBV5-1 with TRBJ2-5; D is possibly TRBD2 (7 bases). There are 14 residues in the CDR3. Per the germline V gene, CDR1 is SGHRS and CDR2 is YFSETQ. The V gene lost 5 bases and the J gene lost 5 bases, with 16 bases spanning the gap. The CDR3 nucleotides read TGCGCCAGCAGTCTAGTACAGGGAGGGGAGACCCAGTACTTC. Its protein is CASSLVQGGETQYF. Complete variable domain (other parts from reference TRBV5-1 and TRBJ2-5): KAGVTQTPRYLIKTRGQQVTLSCSPISGHRSVSWYQQTPGQGLQFLFEYFSETQRNKGNFPGRFSGRQFSNSRSEMNVSTLELGDSALYLCASSLVQGGETQYFGPGTRLLVL.

This sequence joins TRBV3-1 (or the pseudogene TRBV3-2) and TRBJ2-1; the D gene is possibly TRBD1 (6 bases). The germline gives CDR1 LGHDT, CDR2 YNNKEL (reference sequence). The CDR3 loop spans 16 amino acids. Deletions cut 0 bases from V and 6 bases from J, with 15 bases between. DNA of the CDR3: TGTGCCAGCAGCCAAGAAAGTCAGGGGAGAAGCAATGAGCAGTTCTTC. It translates to CASSQESQGRSNEQFF.

The chain links TRBV11-2 to TRBJ2-7, with a tentative D call TRBD1 (8 bases). V lost 8 bases and J lost 2, with 16 bases in between. Per germline, CDR1 SGHAT and CDR2 FQNNGV. The CDR3 length is 14 residues. The CDR3 spells CASGYRGGAYEQYF. Written as DNA, the CDR3 is TGTGCCAGCGGATACAGGGGGGGTGCCTACGAGCAGTACTTC.

Comments on this clone: The sample holds other DNA sequences that translate to the same CDR3. The gene calls are TRBV6-5 and TRBJ1-3; D remains ambiguous. The CDR3 spans 13 residues. The V end lost 6 bases, the J end lost 6 bases, and 12 bases lay between the germline ends. Germline-derived CDR1 and CDR2 are MNHEY and SVGAGI. The CDR3 DNA reads as TGTGCCAGCAGCCAGACCGGGGAAAACACCATATATTTT. The encoded protein is CASSQTGENTIYF.

Comments on this clone: This sample includes further DNA sequences coding for the same CDR3. CDR3: CASSEKGGYGYTF. CDR3 bases: TGTGCCAGCAGTGAAAAGGGAGGATATGGCTACACCTTC. The chain combines TRBV2 with TRBJ1-2, with D hard to call. The CDR3 spans 13 residues. V dropped 2 bases and J dropped 5 bases, with 9 bases sitting between them. Germline assignment: CDR1 SNHLY and CDR2 FYNNEI.

This chain links TRBV12-5 with TRBJ2-3; no reliable D call. Per the germline V gene, CDR1 is LGHNT and CDR2 is FRNRAP. The CDR3 length is 14 residues. The V gene lost 7 bases and the J gene lost 0 bases, with 11 bases spanning the gap. The CDR3 region has the DNA TGTGCTAGTGCTGCGGAGACTAGCACAGATACGCAGTATTTT. Protein product: CASAAETSTDTQYF. The full variable domain, completed using reference TRBV12-5 and TRBJ2-3, is DARVTQTPRHKVTEMGQEVTMRCQPILGHNTVFWYRQTMMQGLELLAYFRNRAPLDDSGMPKDRFSAEMPDATLATLKIQPSEPRDSAVYFCASAAETSTDTQYFGPGTRLTVL.

J is TRBJ1-2 and V is TRBV4-1, with TRBD1 matching 7 bases. The CDR3 runs 17 residues. Germline CDR1 reads MGHRA; CDR2 reads YSYEKL. V lost 0 bases, J lost 6 bases, and 13 bases stayed unmatched. CDR3 region: CASSQDPPRQGWDGYTF. In DNA, the CDR3 is TGCGCCAGCAGCCAAGACCCCCCCAGACAGGGTTGGGATGGCTACACCTTC.

The CDR3 DNA sequence: TGTGCCAGCAGTTACCAGCGGGCAAGCGGAGACCGATCGGCACCCCTCCACTTT. Translating it yields CASSYQRASGDRSAPLHF. The chain recombines TRBV6-2 or TRBV6-3 with TRBJ1-6; D gene ambiguous. Germline CDR1 reads MNHEY; CDR2 reads SVGEGT. V lost 2 bases to trimming and J lost 11 bases, with 25 bases between them. This CDR3 has 18 amino acids.

CDR3 amino acids: CASSYTGKYQPQHF. The DNA of the CDR3 is TGTGCCAGCAGTTATACGGGGAAGTATCAGCCCCAGCATTTT. The V and J genes are TRBV28 and TRBJ1-5; D uncertain. CDR3 length: 14 residues. Per the germline V gene, CDR1 is MDHEN and CDR2 is SYDVKM. V shed 4 bases and J shed 5 bases, with 12 bases lying between them.

V gene TRBV29-1 combines with J gene TRBJ1-4; D unclear. The CDR3 runs to 12 residues. Germline V gene lookup returns CDR1 SQVTM and CDR2 ANQGSEA. Trimming cost V 4 bases and J 4 bases, with 7 bases left between them. CDR3 protein: CSVARGNEKLFF. The CDR3 coding sequence is TGCAGCGTTGCACGGGGTAATGAAAAACTGTTTTTT.

The V gene is TRBV7-9, the J gene TRBJ1-3; D call uncertain. Trimming cost V 1 base and J 4 bases, with 11 bases left between them. CDR3 size: 15 residues. Germline-derived CDR1 and CDR2 are SEHNR and FQNEAQ (reference sequence). The CDR3, as DNA: TGTGCCAGCAGCTTAGGACCGGCGGGGGGAAACACCATATATTTT. It encodes CASSLGPAGGNTIYF. Combining the CDR3 with reference TRBV7-9 and TRBJ1-3 gives the whole variable domain DTGVSQNPRHKITKRGQNVTFRCDPISEHNRLYWYRQTLGQGPEFLTYFQNEAQLEKSRLLSDRFSAERPKGSFSTLEIQRTEQGDSAMYLCASSLGPAGGNTIYFGEGSWLTVV.

V gene TRBV11-2 combines with J gene TRBJ1-6; 7 nucleotides match TRBD1. V lost 1 base to trimming and J lost 10 bases; unmatched junction nucleotides: 10. Germline V CDR1 and CDR2: SGHAT, FQNNGV. The CDR3 is 16 residues long. The CDR3: CASSLGGAGGVSPLHF. The CDR3 DNA reads as TGTGCCAGCAGCTTAGGGGGGGCAGGGGGTGTCTCACCCCTCCACTTT.

The chain combines TRBV21-1 with TRBJ1-5; the table names TRBD1, a call not compared with the DNA. TRBV21-1 is a recognized pseudogene. The CDR3 runs to 21 residues. The CDR3 sequence is CASSNFFSGQGTNYSNQPQHF. The DNA of the CDR3 is TGTGCCAGCAGCAATTTCTTCTCGGGACAGGGGACCAATTATAGCAATCAGCCCCAGCATTTT.

This clone came up a few times. The chain is built from TRBV5-1 and TRBJ2-2, with D perhaps TRBD1 (7 bases). Trimming took 6 bases from V and 4 from J, leaving 16 bases between them. This CDR3 has 15 amino acids. Germline assignment: CDR1 SGHRS and CDR2 YFSETQ. CDR3 protein: CASTLGQGGTGELFF. In DNA, the CDR3 is TGCGCCAGCACCCTAGGTCAGGGGGGCACCGGGGAGCTGTTTTTT.

J is TRBJ1-6 and V is TRBV10-3, with D possibly TRBD1 on 5 matching bases. V was trimmed by 4 bases and J by 5 bases, leaving 15 bases between them. The CDR3 loop spans 16 amino acids. The germline V gene has CDR1 ENHRY and CDR2 SYGVKD. CDR3 DNA: TGTGCCATCAGTGGCGGGAGACAGTCCAATAATTCACCCCTCCACTTT. This gives the protein CAISGGRQSNNSPLHF.